A selection of T cell receptor beta chains follows, all from one sample in a study of cytomegalovirus exposure and HLA in healthy donors. Using immunoSEQ multiplex PCR, the repertoire was profiled, and TCRdb retains in-frame clones only, with some absent. The table includes under 110,000 clones, 60% to 75% detected once. What was sequenced was PBMCs. The receptors shown here come from a male donor in good health and CMV-seropositive. CDR3s include the opening cysteine and the closing phenylalanine or tryptophan. A D gene is named only where the DNA matches it firmly. Size values are once, few and many counts, or a class for expanded clones, and some rows have none.

TRBV15	TRBJ2-7	.	.	TGTGCCACCAGCAGAGATGCGGCTAGTATGTACGAGCAGTACTTC	CATSRDAASMYEQYF
TRBV11-1	TRBJ1-6	.	.	TGTGCCAGCAGCTTCCGGGGGAACAATTCACCCCTCCACTTT	CASSFRGNNSPLHF
TRBV6-5	TRBJ2-5	.	.	TGTGCCAGCAGTTACAGAGAGGGCCAAGAGACCCAGTACTTC	CASSYREGQETQYF
TRBV25-1	TRBJ2-1	few	TRBD2	TGTGCCAGCAGTGAACGTAGCGGGAGATCTTACAATGAGCAGTTCTTC	CASSERSGRSYNEQFF
TRBV4-1	TRBJ2-5	.	TRBD2	TGCGCCAGCAGGCAGATGGGACTAGCGGAAGAGACCCAGTACTTC	CASRQMGLAEETQYF
TRBV29-1	TRBJ2-3	.	TRBD1	TGCAGCGCCCGGTGGGGGACAGGGATCGCAGATACGCAGTATTTT	CSARWGTGIADTQYF
TRBV10-2	TRBJ2-7	.	TRBD1	TGCGCCAGCAGAGATCCGGGACAGGGGGCGATTTACGAGCAGTACTTC	CASRDPGQGAIYEQYF
TRBV7-9	TRBJ1-2	.	.	TGTGCCAGCAGCACCCGGACAGCCTATGGCTACACCTTC	CASSTRTAYGYTF
TRBV2	TRBJ1-5	once	.	TGTGCCAGCAGTCCCGGACAGTCCAATCAGCCCCAGCATTTT	CASSPGQSNQPQHF
TRBV11-1	TRBJ2-7	.	.	TGTGCCAGCAGCTTAGCACAGGGACCAGCCTACGAGCAGTACTTC	CASSLAQGPAYEQYF
TRBV28	TRBJ1-1	.	.	TGTGCCAGCAGCAGGGCCGGCAGGAACACTGAAGCTTTCTTT	CASSRAGRNTEAFF
TRBV30	TRBJ2-1	once	.	TGTGCCTGGAGTAGAACTAGCTACTACAATGAGCAGTTCTTC	CAWSRTSYYNEQFF
TRBV7-9	TRBJ1-2	.	.	TGTGCCAGCAGCTTAGATCCTAGCTATGGCTACACCTTC	CASSLDPSYGYTF
TRBV11-2	TRBJ1-1	once	.	TGTGCCAGCAGCTCTCGGACAGAACGACCTGAAGCTTTCTTT	CASSSRTERPEAFF
TRBV28	TRBJ2-7	.	TRBD1	TGTGCCAGCAGTGCGTCGGGACAGGCCCACGAGCAGTACTTC	CASSASGQAHEQYF
TRBV5-1	TRBJ2-2	.	TRBD2	TGCGCCAGCGGGTTAGGGAATAGCGGGGGAGTGAACACCGGGGAGCTGTTTTTT	CASGLGNSGGVNTGELFF
TRBV29-1	TRBJ1-2	.	.	TGCAGCGTTGTGATCACAGCTAACTATGGCTACACCTTC	CSVVITANYGYTF
TRBV2	TRBJ1-1	.	.	TGTGCCAGCCGAATTCGACAGGTGAGCACTGAAGCTTTCTTT	CASRIRQVSTEAFF
TRBV5-6	TRBJ1-1	few	.	TGTGCCAGCAGCTTGACAGAACCTCACCTTACGAACACTGAAGCTTTCTTT	CASSLTEPHLTNTEAFF
TRBV27	TRBJ2-7	.	.	TGTGCCAGCAGTTTAGCCGGACTTTCACCCTACGAGCAGTACTTC	CASSLAGLSPYEQYF
TRBV15	TRBJ2-4	.	TRBD2	TGTGCCACCGGAACTAGCGGGAGGAACATTCAGTACTTC	CATGTSGRNIQYF
TRBV7-8	TRBJ1-5	.	.	TGTGCCAGCAGCAAACAGGGTTTGGGAGATCAGCCCCAGCATTTT	CASSKQGLGDQPQHF
TRBV10-3	TRBJ2-5	.	TRBD1	TGTGCCATAGGACAGGGCTTGGGGACCCAGTACTTC	CAIGQGLGTQYF
TRBV5-6	TRBJ2-2	few	TRBD1	TGTGCCAGCAGCTTAGGGGGCAACACCGGGGAGCTGTTTTTT	CASSLGGNTGELFF
TRBV4-2	TRBJ1-4	.	.	TGTGCCAGCAGCCAAGACTTACAGGGAGCGTTGGCTAATGAAAAACTGTTTTTT	CASSQDLQGALANEKLFF
TRBV9	TRBJ1-1	.	.	TGTGCCAGCAGCGTAGCGTTCGGGAACACTGAAGCTTTCTTT	CASSVAFGNTEAFF
TRBV5-5	TRBJ2-6	.	TRBD1	TGTGCCAGCAGCCCGCTGACAGGGGGCTATGGGGCCAACGTCCTGACTTTC	CASSPLTGGYGANVLTF
TRBV28	TRBJ1-4	.	TRBD1	TGTGCCAGCAGTTTACCGACAGGGGCAAATGAAAAACTGTTTTTT	CASSLPTGANEKLFF
TRBV2	TRBJ2-7	.	TRBD1	TGTGCCAGCAGAAAGACAGGGTTGTGGCACGAGCAGTACTTC	CASRKTGLWHEQYF
TRBV5-4	TRBJ1-2	.	TRBD1	TGTGCCAGCAGCTTGGCGGGACAGACCTATGGCTACACCTTC	CASSLAGQTYGYTF
TRBV7-8	TRBJ2-2	.	TRBD2	TGTGCCAGCAGCTTTGGACTAGCGGGGGGTACTAAGGCCGGGGAGCTGTTTTTT	CASSFGLAGGTKAGELFF
TRBV7-3	TRBJ2-1	once	TRBD2	TGTGCCAGCAGCTATACCGGGACTAGTAGTGAGCAGTTCTTC	CASSYTGTSSEQFF
TRBV29-1	TRBJ1-2	.	TRBD1	TGCAGCTCAAGCGGCGGGACAGCCTATGGCTACACCTTC	CSSSGGTAYGYTF
TRBV19	TRBJ1-2	.	TRBD1	TGTGCCAGTAGTGGGTGGGACAGGGACCACTATGGCTACACCTTC	CASSGWDRDHYGYTF
TRBV9	TRBJ2-7	once	TRBD2	TGTGCCAGCAGCTCAGCTGGGGCGGGGGAGACCTACGAGCAGTACTTC	CASSSAGAGETYEQYF
TRBV6-5	TRBJ1-1	.	TRBD1	TGTGCCAGCAGCCGGGGACAGGGGGCGCGCCTGGGAGCTTTCTTT	CASSRGQGARLGAFF
TRBV25-1	TRBJ1-6	.	TRBD1	TGTGCCAGCAGTTCCCGACAGGGATCAAATTCACCCCTCCACTTT	CASSSRQGSNSPLHF
TRBV11-2	TRBJ1-5	.	TRBD1	TGTGCCAGCAGCCGGACAGGGGATGGCAATCAGCCCCAGCATTTT	CASSRTGDGNQPQHF
TRBV28	TRBJ2-7	few	.	TGTGCCAGCCACTCCCGCGGGGGCCCCTACGAGCAGTACTTC	CASHSRGGPYEQYF
TRBV28	TRBJ1-5	.	.	TGTGCCAGCAGTTTCAGTTACAATCAGCCCCAGCATTTT	CASSFSYNQPQHF
TRBV7-8	TRBJ1-5	.	TRBD1	TGTGCCAGCAGCTTAGGCGGGACAGGGGGCCTCCAGCCCCAGCATTTT	CASSLGGTGGLQPQHF
TRBV19	TRBJ2-7	.	TRBD2	TGTGCCAGTGGAACGGGGGGGGCAAAATCCTACGAGCAGTACTTC	CASGTGGAKSYEQYF
TRBV5-3	TRBJ1-2	few	TRBD1	TGTGCCAGAAGCCCCAGGGACAGTTTAAGATTC	CARSPRDSLRF
TRBV13	TRBJ1-2	.	.	TGTGCCAGCAGCTACAGGGTGGGAAACTATGGCTACACCTTC	CASSYRVGNYGYTF
TRBV6-1	TRBJ2-7	.	.	TGTGCCAGCAAGATAGCCTTACCCCGATACGAGCAGTACTTC	CASKIALPRYEQYF
TRBV9	TRBJ1-2	.	TRBD1	TGTGCCAGCAGCGTAGGTGTGGGACAGGGCTATGGCTACACCTTC	CASSVGVGQGYGYTF
TRBV4-2	TRBJ2-7	.	TRBD1	TGTGCCAGCAGCCAAGAGACACGACAGGGGGCAAGGGAGCAGTACTTC	CASSQETRQGAREQYF
TRBV5-6	TRBJ2-2	.	TRBD2	TGTGCCAGCAGCCTCAGGACTAGTGCCGGGGAGCTGTTTTTT	CASSLRTSAGELFF
TRBV28	TRBJ1-6	.	TRBD1	TGTGCCAGCAGTTACTACGACAGGGCGGCCCACTTT	CASSYYDRAAHF
TRBV30	TRBJ1-5	.	.	TGTGCCTGGAGGGACAAATATAGCAATCAGCCCCAGCATTTT	CAWRDKYSNQPQHF
TRBV19	TRBJ1-5	.	.	TGTGCCAGTAGTATAGCCGAGATGGCGGGCAATCAGCCCCAGCATTTT	CASSIAEMAGNQPQHF